These T cell receptor beta chains were read from a single sample in a study of cytomegalovirus exposure and HLA in healthy donors. Profiling relied on immunoSEQ multiplex PCR, and the TCRdb table lists in-frame clones only, not all of them. The sample yields roughly 100,000 clones, 78% seen once. The source material was PBMCs. These receptor sequences come from a man aged 25 to 40 in good health and CMV-seronegative. The CDR3 runs from the conserved cysteine through the conserved F or W. A D gene is named only where the DNA matches it firmly. For some rows the clone size is stated as once, few or many, or as a class when expanded; others skip it.

D gene	V gene	J gene	clone size	CDR3 length	CDR3 protein	CDR3 DNA
NA	TRBV12-5	TRBJ2-7	NA	12	CASGHGSYEQYF	TGTGCTAGTGGCCACGGTTCCTACGAGCAGTACTTC
TRBD1	TRBV6-4	TRBJ2-5	NA	17	CARPTITGDINHETQYF	TGTGCCAGACCAACCATTACAGGGGACATTAACCACGAGACCCAGTACTTC
NA	TRBV5-6	TRBJ2-3	NA	15	CASSLQGHLTDTQYF	TGTGCCAGCAGCTTGCAGGGTCACCTCACAGATACGCAGTATTTT
TRBD1	TRBV6-1	TRBJ2-7	NA	14	CASLPGQGRDEQYF	TGTGCCAGTCTCCCGGGACAGGGGCGCGACGAGCAGTACTTC
NA	TRBV7-9	TRBJ2-5	once	18	CASSLATSGTSFQETQYF	TGTGCCAGCAGCTTAGCGACCTCCGGGACATCCTTTCAAGAGACCCAGTACTTC
TRBD1	TRBV5-4	TRBJ2-5	NA	14	CASSSRTGVETQYF	TGTGCCAGCAGCTCCCGGACAGGGGTAGAGACCCAGTACTTC
TRBD2	TRBV29-1	TRBJ2-1	NA	13	CSVDSSGGYEQFF	TGCAGCGTTGATTCTAGCGGGGGCTATGAGCAGTTCTTC
TRBD1	TRBV27	TRBJ1-2	once	13	CASSFPGGVGYTF	TGTGCCAGCAGTTTTCCAGGGGGAGTTGGCTACACCTTC
NA	TRBV28	TRBJ2-3	few	14	CASSPGVFTDTQYF	TGTGCCAGCAGTCCGGGGGTATTTACAGATACGCAGTATTTT
NA	TRBV7-6	TRBJ1-1	NA	14	CASSKDSTNTEAFF	TGTGCCAGCAGCAAAGACTCCACTAACACTGAAGCTTTCTTT
NA	TRBV10-3	TRBJ2-7	few	13	CAISESTGYEQYF	TGTGCCATCAGTGAGTCGACAGGCTACGAGCAGTACTTC
TRBD2	TRBV4-2	TRBJ2-5	NA	15	CASSQARGGMETQYF	TGTGCCAGCAGCCAAGCTCGGGGAGGGATGGAGACCCAGTACTTC
NA	TRBV6-1	TRBJ2-7	NA	15	CASNDKTGIAYEQYF	TGTGCCAGCAATGATAAGACAGGCATAGCCTACGAGCAGTACTTC
NA	TRBV10-1	TRBJ2-7	few	15	CASSERSTGFGEQYF	TGCGCCAGCAGTGAGCGTTCGACAGGCTTCGGCGAGCAGTACTTC
TRBD2	TRBV5-8	TRBJ2-1	NA	15	CASSSSGTPHNEQFF	TGTGCCAGCAGCTCCAGCGGGACTCCCCACAATGAGCAGTTCTTC
NA	TRBV27	TRBJ2-1	NA	13	CASSFRYGGEQFF	TGTGCCAGCAGTTTTCGTTACGGGGGTGAGCAGTTCTTC
TRBD2	TRBV5-5	TRBJ2-3	NA	14	CASSTGTSGDTQYF	TGTGCCAGCAGCACCGGGACTAGCGGGGATACGCAGTATTTT
NA	TRBV29-1	TRBJ2-5	few	13	CSVEEGGRETQYF	TGCAGCGTTGAAGAGGGGGGGCGGGAGACCCAGTACTTC
NA	TRBV5-1	TRBJ2-5	few	15	CASSLESQFQETQYF	TGCGCCAGCAGCTTGGAGAGCCAATTCCAAGAGACCCAGTACTTC
NA	TRBV30	TRBJ2-7	NA	11	CAWSKMAEQYF	TGTGCCTGGAGTAAAATGGCCGAGCAGTACTTC
NA	TRBV27	TRBJ2-5	few	13	CASSLILGETQYF	TGTGCCAGCAGTTTGATACTAGGAGAGACCCAGTACTTC
TRBD1	TRBV19	TRBJ1-2	NA	14	CASSKTDRAGGYTF	TGTGCCAGTAGTAAGACGGACAGGGCAGGGGGCTACACCTTC
NA	TRBV4-1	TRBJ2-7	NA	17	CASSHESRLESSYEQYF	TGCGCCAGCAGCCATGAAAGCCGACTCGAGAGCTCCTACGAGCAGTACTTC
TRBD2	TRBV6-8	TRBJ2-1	NA	16	CASRRRLAGISGEQFF	TGTGCCAGCAGACGCAGACTAGCGGGAATCTCGGGTGAGCAGTTCTTC
TRBD2	TRBV4-3	TRBJ2-7	NA	19	CASSQDPRTSGRHTYEQYF	TGCGCCAGCAGCCAAGATCCTCGGACTAGCGGGAGGCATACCTACGAGCAGTACTTC
NA	TRBV27	TRBJ2-6	NA	17	CASSRQKDISGANVLTF	TGTGCCAGCAGTCGACAGAAGGACATATCTGGGGCCAACGTCCTGACTTTC
NA	TRBV7-9	TRBJ1-4	NA	16	CASSLQGYATNEKLFF	TGTGCCAGCAGCTTACAGGGATATGCAACTAATGAAAAACTGTTTTTT
TRBD1	TRBV9	TRBJ1-1	NA	15	CASSTRTGVGTEAFF	TGTGCCAGCAGCACCCGGACAGGGGTGGGCACTGAAGCTTTCTTT
TRBD1	TRBV15	TRBJ2-1	NA	15	CATSKQGISYNEQFF	TGTGCCACCAGCAAACAGGGGATCTCCTACAATGAGCAGTTCTTC
TRBD1	TRBV2	TRBJ1-6	NA	16	CASNRDRGSDNSPLHF	TGTGCCAGCAATAGGGACAGGGGATCCGATAATTCACCCCTCCACTTT
TRBD1	TRBV18	TRBJ1-5	NA	14	CASSGQGRNQPQHF	TGTGCCAGCTCGGGACAGGGGCGCAATCAGCCCCAGCATTTT
NA	TRBV20-1	TRBJ1-2	NA	11	CRQVSNYGYTF	TGCAGACAGGTTTCTAACTATGGCTACACCTTC
NA	TRBV7-9	TRBJ1-2	NA	16	CASSPLGGATNYGYTF	TGTGCCAGCAGCCCTCTCGGTGGGGCGACTAACTATGGCTACACCTTC
NA	TRBV6-6	TRBJ1-5	few	15	CASSYSAGYNQPQHF	TGTGCCAGCAGTTACTCTGCAGGCTACAATCAGCCCCAGCATTTT
TRBD2	TRBV25-1	TRBJ2-5	NA	15	CASSSWGGDQETQYF	TGTGCCAGCAGTTCCTGGGGGGGGGACCAAGAGACCCAGTACTTC
NA	TRBV25-1	TRBJ2-5	NA	14	CASSESLHQETQYF	TGTGCCAGCAGTGAATCCTTACATCAAGAGACCCAGTACTTC
TRBD2	TRBV6-8	TRBJ2-1	NA	16	CASSYSSSGSVDEQFF	TGTGCCAGCAGTTACTCGTCTAGCGGGAGCGTCGATGAGCAGTTCTTC
NA	TRBV28	TRBJ2-7	NA	13	CASSLRPIRDVYF	TGTGCCAGCAGTCTACGACCGATCAGGGATGTGTACTTC
NA	TRBV6-5	TRBJ2-7	few	11	CASSYSGEQYF	TGTGCCAGCAGTTACTCCGGGGAGCAGTACTTC
NA	TRBV27	TRBJ1-4	NA	14	CASSRGGGYEKLFF	TGTGCCAGCTCCCGGGGAGGGGGATACGAAAAACTGTTTTTT
TRBD1	TRBV11-2	TRBJ2-3	NA	13	CASSLGQGDTQYF	TGTGCCAGCAGCTTAGGACAGGGAGATACGCAGTATTTT
TRBD1	TRBV6-5	TRBJ2-3	NA	15	CASRTGQASTDTQYF	TGTGCCAGCAGAACAGGACAGGCTAGCACAGATACGCAGTATTTT
NA	TRBV27	TRBJ1-5	NA	15	CASSTQDRTNQPQHF	TGTGCCAGCAGTACCCAAGACAGGACCAATCAGCCCCAGCATTTT
NA	TRBV14	TRBJ1-2	NA	14	CASSPLPQGYGYTF	TGTGCCAGCAGCCCACTACCTCAGGGTTATGGCTACACCTTC
NA	TRBV7-9	TRBJ1-5	NA	15	CASSLASGGNQPQHF	TGTGCCAGCAGCTTAGCCTCGGGGGGCAATCAGCCCCAGCATTTT
NA	TRBV4-3	TRBJ2-2	NA	16	CASSHPPPGNTGELFF	TGCGCCAGCAGCCATCCCCCCCCGGGGAACACCGGGGAGCTGTTTTTT
NA	TRBV19	TRBJ1-2	few	13	CASSVGTPNGYTF	TGTGCCAGTAGTGTCGGGACACCGAATGGCTACACCTTC
NA	TRBV4-1	TRBJ2-3	NA	15	CASSQESGKTDTQYF	TGCGCCAGCAGCCAAGAATCAGGGAAAACAGATACGCAGTATTTT
NA	TRBV18	TRBJ2-2	NA	16	CASSPTGSWDTGELFF	TGTGCCAGCTCACCGACGGGTAGTTGGGACACCGGGGAGCTGTTTTTT
TRBD2	TRBV28	TRBJ2-1	NA	14	CASSPWTSHNEQFF	TGTGCCAGCAGTCCCTGGACTAGCCACAATGAGCAGTTCTTC